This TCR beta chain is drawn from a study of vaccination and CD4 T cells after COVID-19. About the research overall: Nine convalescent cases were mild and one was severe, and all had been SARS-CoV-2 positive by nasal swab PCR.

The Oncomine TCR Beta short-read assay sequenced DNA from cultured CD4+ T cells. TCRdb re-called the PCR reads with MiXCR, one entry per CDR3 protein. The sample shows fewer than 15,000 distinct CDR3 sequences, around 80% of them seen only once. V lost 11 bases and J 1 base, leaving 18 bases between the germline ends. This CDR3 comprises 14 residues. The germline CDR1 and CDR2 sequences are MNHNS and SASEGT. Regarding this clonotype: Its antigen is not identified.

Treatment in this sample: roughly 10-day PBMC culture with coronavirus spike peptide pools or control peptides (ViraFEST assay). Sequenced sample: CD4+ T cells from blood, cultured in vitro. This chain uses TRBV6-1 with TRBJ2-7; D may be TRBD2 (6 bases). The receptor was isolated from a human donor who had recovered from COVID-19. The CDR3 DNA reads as TGTGCCCGACCGGGAGCCCACCTTTCCTACGAGCAGTACTTC. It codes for CARPGAHLSYEQYF.